Following are 25 T cell receptor beta chains from one sample sequenced in a study of spatial heterogeneity in lung cancer. TCRdb called the 5' RACE reads again in MiXCR, with one record for every CDR3 protein. The table includes over 25,000 distinct CDR3 sequences, around 8% detected once. The time point was: sample taken at primary tumor resection. Tumor, nontumor lung or frozen PBMC supplied whole RNA that was sequenced unsorted. The sequencing used PBMCs, collected at surgery. The source is a female donor with early-stage non-small cell lung cancer.

There are many counts of this clonotype. The chain combines TRBV7-6 with TRBJ1-4; the D is unclear. V was pared by 5 bases and J by 8 bases, with 18 bases between. CDR1 is SGHVS, CDR2 FNYEAQ, per germline. This CDR3 region has 15 residues. The CDR3 DNA follows: TGTGCCAGCAGCCCGCAACCGGGAAGAGGGGAAAAACTGTTTTTT. Translation gives CASSPQPGRGEKLFF.

At least ten counts were recorded for this clonotype. CDR3 sequence: CASSEKSNFRTSGNTIYF. The CDR3, as DNA: TGTGCCAGCAGTGAAAAGAGTAACTTTCGGACCTCTGGAAACACCATATATTTT. The chain uses TRBV2 and TRBJ1-3, with D unresolved. CDR1 is SNHLY and CDR2 is FYNNEI in the germline V gene. Between the trimmed V and J ends, which lost 2 bases and 0 bases, there was a span of 17 bases. The CDR3 is made up of 18 amino acids.

This chain links TRBV7-8 with TRBJ2-3; D gene unclear. The CDR3 is 14 residues long. Germline CDR1 is SGHVS and CDR2 is FQNEAQ. Trimming took off 5 bases at V and 1 base at J, with 10 bases between the two ends. In DNA form, the CDR3 reads TGTGCCAGCAGCCCCAGGCTAGGCACAGATACGCAGTATTTT. This sequence encodes CASSPRLGTDTQYF.

V gene TRBV20-1 combines with J gene TRBJ1-2; TRBD1 aligns across 7 bases. Germline CDR1 reads DFQATT; CDR2 reads SNEGSKA (reference sequence). Trimming cost V 1 base and J 0 bases; bases outside gene matches: 8. The CDR3 has 16 residues. CDR3 amino acids: CSARVGGQLANYGYTF. The CDR3 DNA follows: TGCAGTGCTAGAGTAGGGGGACAGTTAGCTAACTATGGCTACACCTTC.

This clonotype was counted a few times. This chain links TRBV5-5 with TRBJ2-3; D may be TRBD1 (5 bases). Germline CDR1 reads SGHKS; CDR2 reads YYEKEE (reference sequence). Trimming cost V 6 bases and J 0 bases, with 17 bases left between them. CDR3 length: 16 amino acids. The DNA of the CDR3 is TGTGCCAGCACCAAGGGGCGGTCGCCTAGCACAGATACGCAGTATTTT. Residues: CASTKGRSPSTDTQYF.

In this sample, this clonotype turned up many times. The V gene is TRBV18, the J gene TRBJ2-1; 10 bases agree with TRBD2. The CDR3 extends over 18 amino acids. Germline lookup yields CDR1 KGHSH and CDR2 LQKENI. V gave up 1 base and J gave up 5 bases; unmatched junction bases: 11. DNA for the CDR3: TGTGCCAGCTCACCACTCCCCCTCGCTAGCGGGGGCAACAATGAGCAGTTCTTC. This translates into CASSPLPLASGGNNEQFF.

The sample holds a few counts of this clonotype. This chain uses TRBV14 with TRBJ2-1, with D unclear. The CDR3 length is 15 residues. Germline assignment: CDR1 SGHDN and CDR2 FVKESK. V gave up 2 bases and J gave up 4 bases, with 12 bases separating them. The CDR3 DNA is TGTGCCAGCAGCCAATTGATCAGGAGTTACAATGAGCAGTTCTTC. Translation gives CASSQLIRSYNEQFF.

This clonotype occurred many times. J is TRBJ1-2 and V is TRBV30; D ambiguous. This CDR3 contains 9 residues. Germline values: CDR1 GTSNPN, CDR2 SVGIG (reference sequence). The V end lost 4 bases, the J end lost 8 bases, and 5 bases lay between the germline ends. As DNA, the CDR3 is TGTGCCTGGAAGGTGGGCTACACCTTC. Translated: CAWKVGYTF.

The rearrangement links TRBV6-2 or TRBV6-3 to TRBJ1-4, with unresolved D. This CDR3 has 15 amino acids. Looked up from germline, CDR1 is MNHEY and CDR2 is SVGEGT. V gave up 5 bases and J gave up 8 bases, with 18 bases separating them. In DNA, the CDR3 is TGTGCCAGCAGTGTCCTGGACCAACCGGGCGAAAAACTGTTTTTT. Encoded protein: CASSVLDQPGEKLFF.

This clonotype occurred many times. This chain links TRBV5-5 with TRBJ2-1, with no clear D. CDR1 and CDR2 from the germline V gene are SGHKS and YYEKEE (reference sequence). The CDR3 sequence is 11 residues long. Deletions cut 4 bases from V and 9 bases from J, with 8 bases between. CDR3 nucleotides: TGTGCCAGCAGCCCTCCGGTTGAGCAGTTCTTC. This encodes CASSPPVEQFF.

This clonotype appeared many times. J is TRBJ2-7 and V is TRBV7-9; 7 nucleotides match TRBD1. The CDR3 has 15 amino acids. Germline V gene data show CDR1 as SEHNR and CDR2 as FQNEAQ (reference sequence). Unmatched junction bases numbered 11, after V lost 5 bases and J lost 4 bases. CDR3 amino acids: CASSRTGPGGYEQYV. The DNA of the CDR3 is TGTGCCAGCAGCCGAACAGGGCCAGGGGGTTACGAGCAGTACGTC.

This clonotype was counted at least ten times. The J gene is TRBJ1-1, the V gene TRBV5-1; D is ambiguous. The CDR3 extends over 14 amino acids. V lost 0 bases to trimming and J lost 0 bases, with 6 bases between them. Per germline, CDR1 SGHRS and CDR2 YFSETQ. The CDR3 sequence is CASSLVSMNTEAFF. Written as DNA, the CDR3 is TGCGCCAGCAGCTTGGTTAGCATGAACACTGAAGCTTTCTTT. Together with reference TRBV5-1 and TRBJ1-1, the CDR3 gives the full variable domain: KAGVTQTPRYLIKTRGQQVTLSCSPISGHRSVSWYQQTPGQGLQFLFEYFSETQRNKGNFPGRFSGRQFSNSRSEMNVSTLELGDSALYLCASSLVSMNTEAFFGQGTRLTVV.

V gene TRBV21-1 combines with J gene TRBJ2-7; no check of the table's D call, TRBD1, against the DNA was made. TRBV21-1 is classified as a pseudogene. CDR3 length: 18 residues. The CDR3: CASSKEGTTYKGVYEQYV. In DNA, the CDR3 is TGTGCCAGCAGCAAAGAGGGGACAACTTATAAAGGAGTATACGAGCAGTACGTC.

This clonotype was picked up many times. The rearrangement links TRBV10-3 to TRBJ2-1, with 11 bases lining up with TRBD2. V lost 10 bases to trimming and J lost 8 bases; unmatched junction nucleotides: 7. From germline, CDR1 is ENHRY and CDR2 SYGVKD. This CDR3 has 13 amino acids. This chain's CDR3 is CATRLAGSDEQFF. The CDR3 DNA sequence: TGTGCCACCAGACTAGCGGGAAGCGATGAGCAGTTCTTC.

This clonotype was seen many times. The chain links TRBV18 to TRBJ1-6, with D possibly matching TRBD1 (6 bases). This CDR3 has 14 residues. Deletions cut 9 bases from V and 6 bases from J, with 15 bases between. From germline, CDR1 is KGHSH and CDR2 LQKENI. The CDR3 spells CASQGGPSNSPLHF. Written as DNA, the CDR3 is TGTGCCAGTCAAGGGGGACCGAGTAATTCACCCCTCCACTTT.

The table lists this clonotype with many counts. The chain recombines TRBV18 with TRBJ2-1; D might be TRBD1 or TRBD2, each matching 5 bases. The CDR3 covers 14 residues. Germline CDR1 reads KGHSH; CDR2 reads LQKENI. V was shortened by 7 bases and J by 9 bases, with 19 bases between the two germline ends. The CDR3 bases are TGTGCCAGCTATAGGGGACCGTCTCAGGGTGAGCAGTTCTTC. Protein sequence: CASYRGPSQGEQFF. The complete variable domain, with remaining parts taken from reference TRBV18 and TRBJ2-1, reads NAGVMQNPRHLVRRRGQEARLRCSPMKGHSHVYWYRQLPEEGLKFMVYLQKENIIDESGMPKERFSAEFPKEGPSILRIQQVVRGDSAAYFCASYRGPSQGEQFFGPGTRLTVL.

The CDR3 loop is CASSKEGLAQITQYF. CDR3 DNA sequence: TGTGCCAGCAGCAAAGAAGGTCTAGCACAGATAACGCAGTATTTT. V gene TRBV21-1 combines with J gene TRBJ2-3. TRBV21-1 is deemed a pseudogene. The CDR3 length is 15 residues.

This clonotype appeared a few times. J is TRBJ1-1 and V is TRBV5-6; D perhaps matches TRBD1 (5 bases). Germline loops: CDR1 SGHDT, CDR2 YYEEEE. Trimming cost V 2 bases and J 3 bases, with 14 bases left between them. This CDR3 contains 15 residues. CDR3 nucleotide sequence: TGTGCCAGCAGCTTCAGGGCGGCAATGGACACTGAAGCTTTCTTT. The encoded protein is CASSFRAAMDTEAFF.

This clonotype appeared a few times. The chain has TRBV2 and TRBJ2-7, with 8 bases that match TRBD1. The germline V gene encodes CDR1 SNHLY and CDR2 FYNNEI. This CDR3 is built from 14 residues. Unmatched junction bases numbered 7, after V lost 5 bases and J lost 4 bases. CDR3 region: CASSLRTGIYEQYF. The CDR3 bases are TGTGCCAGCAGTTTACGGACAGGGATTTACGAGCAGTACTTC.

The chain couples TRBV10-3 to TRBJ2-3; 12 nucleotides agree with TRBD2. This CDR3 contains 14 residues. Germline values: CDR1 ENHRY, CDR2 SYGVKD. The trim removed 10 bases at V and 6 bases at J, leaving 8 bases unmatched. The CDR3 DNA sequence: TGTGCCACTAGGACTAGCGGGATACGCGATACGCAGTATTTT. It codes for CATRTSGIRDTQYF.

Many counts were recorded for this clonotype. The gene calls are TRBV2 and TRBJ2-3; a possible D gene is TRBD1 (5 bases). V was shortened by 6 bases and J by 1 base, with 11 bases between the two germline ends. Germline values: CDR1 SNHLY, CDR2 FYNNEI. The CDR3 runs 14 residues. The CDR3 here is CASSYTGGTDTQYF. As DNA, the CDR3 is TGTGCCAGCAGCTATACAGGAGGCACAGATACGCAGTATTTT.

This clonotype was counted ten times or more. The chain joins TRBV10-3 to TRBJ2-1; D tentatively fits TRBD1 or TRBD2 (5 bases each). The V end lost 3 bases, the J end lost 8 bases, and 14 bases lay between the germline ends. This CDR3 has 14 amino acids. CDR1 is ENHRY, CDR2 SYGVKD, per germline. The CDR3 sequence is CAISDAWGFDEQFF. CDR3 nucleotides: TGTGCCATCAGTGACGCGTGGGGGTTCGATGAGCAGTTCTTC.

Ten or more counts support this clonotype. The chain employs TRBV20-1 and TRBJ1-2, with D possibly TRBD1 on 5 matching bases. Germline CDR1 DFQATT, CDR2 SNEGSKA (reference sequence). V dropped 7 bases and J dropped 5 bases, with 20 bases sitting between them. The length of the CDR3 is 14 residues. CDR3 protein: CSVPGPRLSYGYTF. The CDR3 DNA reads TGCAGTGTCCCAGGGCCGAGACTTTCATATGGCTACACCTTC.

This clonotype occurred a few times. V usage is TRBV7-2 and J usage is TRBJ1-1; D perhaps matches TRBD1 (6 bases). This CDR3 contains 14 residues. V was clipped by 4 bases and J by 3 bases, with 12 bases between them. The germline V gene has CDR1 SGHTA and CDR2 FQGNSA. Here the CDR3 DNA reads TGTGCCAGCAGCTCTGGACAGATCTACACTGAAGCTTTCTTT. Translated, it gives CASSSGQIYTEAFF. The variable domain in full, with the rest retrieved from reference TRBV7-2 and TRBJ1-1, is GAGVSQSPSNKVTEKGKDVELRCDPISGHTALYWYRQSLGQGLEFLIYFQGNSAPDKSGLPSDRFSAERTGGSVSTLTIQRTQQEDSAVYLCASSSGQIYTEAFFGQGTRLTVV.

This clonotype was picked up many times. The chain uses TRBV11-2 and TRBJ2-1; D uncertain. The CDR3 spans 15 residues. Looked up from germline, CDR1 is SGHAT and CDR2 is FQNNGV. The ends were cut back, 5 bases at V and 2 bases at J, with 13 bases in the middle. CDR3 region: CASSVDDQTYNEQFF. The CDR3 bases are TGTGCCAGCAGCGTCGACGACCAGACCTACAATGAGCAGTTCTTC.